This TCR beta chain was captured by sequencing in a study of CD8+ T cells in alopecia areata. General study points: There was only one nonresponder, so it was unclear how baseline CD8+ expansion relates to response. Patients shared TCRs less clearly than mice did, possibly owing to HLA. Lesional scalp, especially alopecia totalis/universalis, showed higher clonality than normal scalp.

Sequencing relied on a cDNA template that was reverse transcribed from extracted RNA. The assay was immunoSEQ multiplex PCR, and TCRdb's table has in-frame clones only and misses some. The sample records 120,000 to 150,000 clones, roughly 80% being singletons. Described treatment: oral pan-JAK inhibitor, 5-10 mg twice daily. Samples from alopecia areata patients were lesional scalp punch biopsies and peripheral blood. A remark on this clone: What it binds is not known.

This CDR3 has 15 residues. The germline CDR1 and CDR2 sequences are SNHLY and FYNNEI. V was clipped by 7 bases and J by 1 base; unmatched bases: 6. The sequence came from a human donor with alopecia areata. The chain recombines TRBV2 with TRBJ2-5, with 10 nucleotides matching TRBD2. The material sequenced was CD8+ T cells sorted from blood, taken at week 4, from a patient treated with tofacitinib. CDR3 DNA: TGTGCCAGCATGTCCAGCGGGGGGGCCCAAGAGACCCAGTACTTC. It yields the protein CASMSSGGAQETQYF.